Here is one T cell receptor beta chain with its context. Its cognate antigen is unknown. The germline V gene has CDR1 KGHSH and CDR2 LQKENI. This CDR3 is 16 amino acids long. V lost 8 bases, J lost 4 bases, and 12 bases stayed unmatched. This sample stems from a study of T cell responses to AZD1222 COVID-19 vaccine. The study's findings and limits: With two AZD1222 doses given, Spike-specific TCR breadth and depth both rose. Targeting of unmutated variant regions was reportedly seen in nearly half of spike-specific TCRs.

Using immunoSEQ multiplex PCR, the repertoire was profiled, and TCRdb retains in-frame clones only, with some absent. There are 100,000 to 150,000 clones in the sample; less than 90% occur only once, and approximately 9.2% lies in the top ten. The sequences come from peripheral blood, collected on day 0 of AZD1222 vaccination. This clonotype was obtained from an adult in good health. The J gene is TRBJ2-2, the V gene TRBV18; TRBD2 aligns across 8 bases. The CDR3 DNA reads as TGTGCCAGCGACTCGCAATACGGGAGGGCCACCGGGGAGCTGTTTTTT. Residues: CASDSQYGRATGELFF.